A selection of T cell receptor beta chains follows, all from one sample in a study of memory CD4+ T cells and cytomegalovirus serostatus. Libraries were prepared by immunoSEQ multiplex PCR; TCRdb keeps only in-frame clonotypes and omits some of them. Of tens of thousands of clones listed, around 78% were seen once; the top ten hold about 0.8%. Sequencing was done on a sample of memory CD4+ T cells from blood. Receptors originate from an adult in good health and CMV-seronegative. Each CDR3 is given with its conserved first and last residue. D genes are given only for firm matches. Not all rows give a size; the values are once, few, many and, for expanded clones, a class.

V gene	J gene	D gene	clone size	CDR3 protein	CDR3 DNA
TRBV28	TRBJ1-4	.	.	CASSRGWEKLFF	TGTGCCAGCAGTCGCGGGTGGGAAAAACTGTTTTTT
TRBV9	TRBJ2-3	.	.	CASSLGPLVTDTQYF	TGTGCCAGCAGCCTGGGACCACTCGTCACAGATACGCAGTATTTT
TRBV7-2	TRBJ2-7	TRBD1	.	CASSEDRGPGYEQYF	TGTGCCAGCAGCGAGGACAGGGGGCCGGGTTACGAGCAGTACTTC
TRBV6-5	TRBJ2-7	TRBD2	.	CASSYSRASGAREQYF	TGTGCCAGCAGTTACTCGAGGGCGAGCGGGGCGAGGGAACAGTACTTC
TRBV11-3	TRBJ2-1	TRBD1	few	CASSLGQGRNEQFF	TGTGCCAGCAGCTTAGGACAGGGCCGCAATGAGCAGTTCTTC
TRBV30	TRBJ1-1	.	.	CAWSLGGSRGAFF	TGTGCCTGGAGTCTTGGAGGATCCCGGGGGGCTTTCTTT
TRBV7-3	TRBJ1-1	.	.	CASSLTGQGQGNTEAFF	TGTGCCAGCAGCTTAACGGGGCAGGGTCAGGGGAACACTGAAGCTTTCTTT
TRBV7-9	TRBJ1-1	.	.	CASSKMNTEAFF	TGTGCCAGCAGCAAGATGAACACTGAAGCTTTCTTT
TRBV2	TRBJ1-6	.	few	CASSERRVGPLESPLHF	TGTGCCAGCAGTGAACGGAGGGTTGGACCCTTAGAGTCACCCCTCCACTTT
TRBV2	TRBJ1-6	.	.	CASRDSQNNSPLHF	TGTGCCAGCAGAGACAGCCAAAATAATTCACCCCTCCACTTT
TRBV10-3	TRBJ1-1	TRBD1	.	CAISRTGGDTEAFF	TGTGCCATCAGTCGGACAGGGGGTGATACTGAAGCTTTCTTT
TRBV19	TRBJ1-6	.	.	CASSIEGVNSPLHF	TGTGCCAGTAGTATAGAGGGAGTCAATTCACCCCTCCACTTT
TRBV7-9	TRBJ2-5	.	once	CASSSRFKKGETQYF	TGTGCCAGCAGCTCCAGGTTCAAGAAGGGAGAGACCCAGTACTTC
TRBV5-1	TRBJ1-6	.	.	CASSLVPRDNSPLHF	TGCGCCAGCAGCTTGGTGCCCAGGGATAATTCACCCCTCCACTTT
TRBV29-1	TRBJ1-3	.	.	CSVSVTGNTIYF	TGCAGCGTTAGTGTCACGGGAAACACCATATATTTT
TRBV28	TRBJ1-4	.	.	CASSLGGAGDEKLFF	TGTGCCAGCAGTTTAGGTGGGGCCGGCGATGAAAAACTGTTTTTT